These T cell receptor beta chains were read from a single sample in a study of blood T cell repertoires in COVID-19. TCRdb's table, derived via immunoSEQ multiplex PCR, lists solely in-frame clones and lacks some. Altogether roughly 250,000 clones are present, about 86% being singletons, with the ten largest covering more than 8%. The sequenced sample consisted of peripheral blood. The source is a woman at least 80 years old with acute or convalescent COVID-19. Each CDR3 is given with its conserved first and last residue. A D gene is named only where the DNA matches it firmly. Clone size is stated in some rows and not others, as once, few, many or a class when expanded.

j_gene | v_gene | d_gene | abundance | CDR3aa | CDR3nt
TRBJ1-1 | TRBV5-8 | TRBD1 | NA | CASSPFGTGGPYTEAFF | TGTGCCAGCAGCCCCTTCGGGACAGGAGGGCCGTACACTGAAGCTTTCTTT
TRBJ2-7 | TRBV21-1 | NA | once | CASSHRAPFYEQYF | TGTGCCAGCAGCCACAGGGCCCCTTTTTACGAGCAGTACTTC
TRBJ1-1 | TRBV28 | NA | NA | CASSFGREKNTEAFF | TGTGCCAGCAGTTTCGGCAGGGAAAAGAACACTGAAGCTTTCTTT
TRBJ2-5 | TRBV10-1 | NA | NA | CASLDAFWETQYF | TGCGCCAGCCTAGACGCGTTTTGGGAGACCCAGTACTTC
TRBJ1-6 | TRBV5-1 | NA | NA | CASSPRLSYNSPLHF | TGCGCCAGCAGCCCCCGACTTTCTTATAATTCACCCCTCCACTTT
TRBJ1-5 | TRBV6-2/TRBV6-3 | TRBD1 | NA | CASSYLDRAGQPQHF | TGTGCCAGCAGTTACCTAGACAGGGCGGGTCAGCCCCAGCATTTT
TRBJ2-2 | TRBV2 | NA | NA | CASMQGIAGELFF | TGTGCCAGCATGCAGGGGATTGCCGGGGAGCTGTTTTTT
TRBJ2-7 | TRBV6-1 | TRBD1 | NA | CASSEGGTGVYEQYF | TGTGCCAGCAGTGAAGGGGGGACAGGGGTCTACGAGCAGTACTTC
TRBJ2-1 | TRBV11-2 | NA | NA | CASSLEGRVGNEQFF | TGTGCCAGCAGCTTAGAGGGCAGAGTAGGCAATGAGCAGTTCTTC
TRBJ1-5 | TRBV28 | NA | NA | CASSFSSNQPQHF | TGTGCCAGCAGTTTTAGTAGCAATCAGCCCCAGCATTTT
TRBJ1-1 | TRBV19 | NA | NA | CASSTYPGEAFF | TGTGCCAGTAGTACCTACCCGGGAGAAGCTTTCTTT
TRBJ1-5 | TRBV20-1 | TRBD1 | NA | CSAGGQGPNQPQHF | TGCAGTGCTGGTGGACAGGGGCCGAATCAGCCCCAGCATTTT
TRBJ1-5 | TRBV28 | NA | NA | CASSLGRVTNQPQHF | TGTGCCAGCAGTTTAGGCAGGGTCACCAATCAGCCCCAGCATTTT
TRBJ2-3 | TRBV19 | TRBD2 | NA | CASAPSGGAADTQYF | TGTGCCAGTGCCCCGAGCGGGGGGGCGGCAGATACGCAGTATTTT
TRBJ1-5 | TRBV6-6 | NA | NA | CASSSQGRDQPQHF | TGTGCCAGCAGTTCCCAGGGAAGAGATCAGCCCCAGCATTTT
TRBJ1-5 | TRBV7-9 | NA | NA | CASSPPGSGNQPQHF | TGTGCCAGCAGCCCCCCAGGGTCGGGCAATCAGCCCCAGCATTTT
TRBJ1-1 | TRBV3-1/TRBV3-2 | TRBD1 | NA | CASSQGTGRPTEAFF | TGTGCCAGCAGCCAAGGGACAGGGAGGCCCACTGAAGCTTTCTTT
TRBJ2-4 | TRBV28 | TRBD2 | NA | CASSLGRGAKNIQYF | TGTGCCAGCAGTCTTGGGAGGGGAGCCAAAAACATTCAGTACTTC
TRBJ1-1 | TRBV19 | NA | once | CASSWQGGTEAFF | TGTGCCAGTAGTTGGCAGGGAGGAACTGAAGCTTTCTTT
TRBJ1-6 | TRBV27 | NA | once | CASSRDNYSSPLHF | TGTGCCAGCAGTCGGGACAATTACAGTTCACCCCTCCACTTT
TRBJ1-4 | TRBV6-5 | TRBD1 | few | CASQRQGGEKLFF | TGTGCCAGCCAGAGACAGGGTGGAGAAAAACTGTTTTTT
TRBJ1-2 | TRBV28 | TRBD1 | once | CASSTSGTGTYGYTF | TGTGCCAGCAGTACCTCCGGGACAGGGACCTATGGCTACACCTTC
TRBJ2-1 | TRBV5-4 | TRBD2 | NA | CASSPLGGGGPDNEQFF | TGTGCCAGCAGCCCCCTGGGGGGCGGGGGGCCCGACAATGAGCAGTTCTTC
TRBJ2-1 | TRBV5-1 | TRBD2 | NA | CASSSLSSGGSYNEQFF | TGCGCCAGCAGCTCCCTTTCTAGCGGGGGCTCCTACAATGAGCAGTTCTTC
TRBJ2-7 | TRBV27 | NA | NA | CASSPGLSLGYEQYF | TGTGCCAGCAGTCCGGGACTCTCTCTTGGTTACGAGCAGTACTTC
TRBJ2-2 | TRBV7-9 | NA | NA | CASSLARNTGELFF | TGTGCCAGCAGCTTAGCCCGGAACACCGGGGAGCTGTTTTTT
TRBJ1-3 | TRBV6-5 | NA | NA | CASSYTRDSGNTIYF | TGTGCCAGCAGTTACACCCGAGACTCTGGAAACACCATATATTTT
TRBJ2-3 | TRBV5-1 | TRBD2 | NA | CASSLAGGIDTQYF | TGCGCCAGCAGCCTAGCGGGGGGGATAGATACGCAGTATTTT
TRBJ2-1 | TRBV3-1/TRBV3-2 | TRBD2 | NA | CASSRILAGGPSSSYNEQFF | TGTGCCAGCAGCCGAATCCTAGCGGGGGGGCCTTCTTCGTCCTACAATGAGCAGTTCTTC
TRBJ1-5 | TRBV21-1 | NA | NA | CASSKGKAGGSNQPQHF | TGTGCCAGCAGCAAAGGGAAGGCAGGGGGGAGCAATCAGCCCCAGCATTTT
TRBJ2-7 | TRBV18 | NA | NA | CASSPIGAEQYF | TGTGCCAGCTCACCAATAGGGGCCGAGCAGTACTTC
TRBJ2-7 | TRBV30 | NA | NA | CAWSHRKLSSYEQYF | TGTGCCTGGAGCCATCGAAAGCTTAGCTCCTACGAGCAGTACTTC
TRBJ2-1 | TRBV3-1/TRBV3-2 | NA | NA | CASSQARGNEQFF | TGTGCCAGCAGCCAAGCCAGGGGAAATGAGCAGTTCTTC
TRBJ1-3 | TRBV5-1 | NA | NA | CASSLGGSAGVYGNTIYF | TGCGCCAGCAGCTTGGGAGGGTCGGCGGGGGTGTACGGAAACACCATATATTTT
TRBJ1-4 | TRBV18 | TRBD1 | few | CASSPTADRGLKLFF | TGTGCCAGCTCACCAACCGCCGACAGGGGGCTAAAACTGTTTTTT
TRBJ2-5 | TRBV7-3 | NA | NA | CASFYGGAGETQYF | TGTGCCAGCTTTTATGGGGGCGCGGGAGAGACCCAGTACTTC
TRBJ2-5 | TRBV5-4 | TRBD1 | NA | CASSTQGAFTGKETQYF | TGTGCCAGCAGCACACAGGGGGCGTTTACGGGGAAAGAGACCCAGTACTTC
TRBJ2-3 | TRBV5-1 | TRBD2 | NA | CASSSGTSNTDTQYF | TGCGCCAGCAGCTCCGGGACTAGCAACACAGATACGCAGTATTTT
TRBJ1-3 | TRBV7-8 | NA | NA | CASSGRRNTIYF | TGTGCCAGCAGCGGAAGGAGGAACACCATATATTTT
TRBJ1-5 | TRBV1 | NA | few | CTSSPPWSRVQPQHF | TGCACCAGCAGCCCCCCCTGGAGTCGAGTTCAGCCCCAGCATTTT
TRBJ1-1 | TRBV7-2 | TRBD1 | NA | CASSLVQGDREGWNTEAFF | TGTGCCAGCAGCTTAGTCCAAGGAGACAGGGAAGGTTGGAACACTGAAGCTTTCTTT